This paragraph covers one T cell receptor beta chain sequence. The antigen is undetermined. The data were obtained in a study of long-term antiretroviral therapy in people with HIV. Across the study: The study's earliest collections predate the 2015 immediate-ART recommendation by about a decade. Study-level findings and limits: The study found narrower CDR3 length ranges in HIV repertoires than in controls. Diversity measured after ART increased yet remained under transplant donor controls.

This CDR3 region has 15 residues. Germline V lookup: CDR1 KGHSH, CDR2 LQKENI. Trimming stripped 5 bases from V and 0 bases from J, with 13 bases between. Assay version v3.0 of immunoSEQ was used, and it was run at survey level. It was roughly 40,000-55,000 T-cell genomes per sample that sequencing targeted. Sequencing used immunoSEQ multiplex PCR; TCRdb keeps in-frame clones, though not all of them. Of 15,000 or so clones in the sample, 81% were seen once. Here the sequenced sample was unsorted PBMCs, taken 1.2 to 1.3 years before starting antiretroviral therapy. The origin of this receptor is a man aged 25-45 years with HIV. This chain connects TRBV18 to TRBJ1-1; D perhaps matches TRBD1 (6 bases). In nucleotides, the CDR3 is TGTGCCAGCTCAACAGGGTTTTCAATGAACACTGAAGCTTTCTTT. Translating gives CASSTGFSMNTEAFF. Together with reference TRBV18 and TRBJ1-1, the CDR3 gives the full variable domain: NAGVMQNPRHLVRRRGQEARLRCSPMKGHSHVYWYRQLPEEGLKFMVYLQKENIIDESGMPKERFSAEFPKEGPSILRIQQVVRGDSAAYFCASSTGFSMNTEAFFGQGTRLTVV.